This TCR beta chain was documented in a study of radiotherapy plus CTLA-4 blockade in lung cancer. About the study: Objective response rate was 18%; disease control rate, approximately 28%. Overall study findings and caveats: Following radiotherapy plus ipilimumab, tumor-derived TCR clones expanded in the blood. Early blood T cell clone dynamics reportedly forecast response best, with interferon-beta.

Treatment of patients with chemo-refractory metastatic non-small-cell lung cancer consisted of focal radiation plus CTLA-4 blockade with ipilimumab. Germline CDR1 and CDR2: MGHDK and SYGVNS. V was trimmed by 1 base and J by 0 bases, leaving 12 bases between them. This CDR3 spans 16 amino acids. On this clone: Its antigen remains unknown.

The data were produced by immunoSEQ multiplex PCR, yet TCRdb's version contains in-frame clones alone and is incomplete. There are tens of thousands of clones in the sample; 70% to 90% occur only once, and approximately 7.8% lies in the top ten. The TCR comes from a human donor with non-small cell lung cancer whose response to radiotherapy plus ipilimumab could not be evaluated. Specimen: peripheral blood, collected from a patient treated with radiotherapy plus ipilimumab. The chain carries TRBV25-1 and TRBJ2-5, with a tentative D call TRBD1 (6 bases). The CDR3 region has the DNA TGTGCCAGCAGTGAATCTAGGGACACCCACCAAGAGACCCAGTACTTC. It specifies CASSESRDTHQETQYF.